What follows describes a single TCR beta chain. The data were obtained in a study of blood T cell repertoires in COVID-19. Trimming took 4 bases from V and 2 from J; bases not matched to a gene: 5. Looked up from germline, CDR1 is SGHAT and CDR2 is FQNNGV. The CDR3 spans 17 residues. Original data processing: From reference gene primer amplification, estimates of nucleated cell counts were derived. Libraries were prepared by immunoSEQ multiplex PCR; TCRdb keeps only in-frame clonotypes and omits some of them. Clone size and the V and J calls come from that table; the DNA yielded D and trimming. The sample carries approximately 140,000 clones, around nine tenths recorded once.

The rearrangement uses TRBV11-2 and TRBJ2-5, with TRBD2 matching 15 bases. The receptor comes from a man aged 55-75 years with active or convalescent COVID-19. Material: peripheral blood. Written as DNA, the CDR3 is TGTGCCAGCAGCTCGGGACTAGCGGGAGGAGGTCAAGAGACCCAGTACTTC. Amino acids: CASSSGLAGGGQETQYF.